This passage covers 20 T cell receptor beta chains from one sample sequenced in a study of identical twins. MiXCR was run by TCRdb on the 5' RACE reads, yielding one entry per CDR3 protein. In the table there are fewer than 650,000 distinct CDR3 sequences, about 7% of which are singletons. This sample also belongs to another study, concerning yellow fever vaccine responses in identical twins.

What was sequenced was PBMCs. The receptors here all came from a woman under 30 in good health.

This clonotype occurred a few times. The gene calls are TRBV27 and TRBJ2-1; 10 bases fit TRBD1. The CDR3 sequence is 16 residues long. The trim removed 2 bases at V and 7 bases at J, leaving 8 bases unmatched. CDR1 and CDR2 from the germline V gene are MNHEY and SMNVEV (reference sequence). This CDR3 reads CASSLPRQGAINEQFF. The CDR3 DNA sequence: TGTGCCAGCAGTTTACCCAGACAGGGGGCGATTAATGAGCAGTTCTTC.

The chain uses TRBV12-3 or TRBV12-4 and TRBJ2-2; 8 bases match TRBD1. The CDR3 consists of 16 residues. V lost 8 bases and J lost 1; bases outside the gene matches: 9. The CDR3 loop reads CASPFSGQVNTGELFF. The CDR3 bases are TGTGCCAGCCCTTTTTCGGGACAGGTGAACACCGGGGAGCTGTTTTTT.

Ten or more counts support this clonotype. CDR3 amino acids: CASSPGDRVVDEYF. CDR3 nucleotides: TGTGCCAGCAGTCCTGGGGACAGGGTTGTTGACGAGTACTTC. V and J are TRBV12-3 or TRBV12-4 and TRBJ2-5; 9 bases agree with TRBD1. The ends lost 5 bases at V and 12 bases at J; junction bases unmatched: 13. This CDR3 region has 14 residues.

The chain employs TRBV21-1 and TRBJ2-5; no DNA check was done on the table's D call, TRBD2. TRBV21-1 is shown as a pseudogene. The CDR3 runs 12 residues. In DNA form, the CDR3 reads TGTGCCAGTACCCAAGGGCTAGCGGGGCAGTACTTC. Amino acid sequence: CASTQGLAGQYF.

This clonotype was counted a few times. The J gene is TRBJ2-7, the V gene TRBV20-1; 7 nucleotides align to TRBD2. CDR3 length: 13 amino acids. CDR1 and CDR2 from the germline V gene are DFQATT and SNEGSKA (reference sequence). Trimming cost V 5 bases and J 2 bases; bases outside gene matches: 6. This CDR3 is CSAVLTSTYEQYV. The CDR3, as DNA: TGCAGTGCTGTCCTGACTAGCACCTACGAGCAGTACGTC.

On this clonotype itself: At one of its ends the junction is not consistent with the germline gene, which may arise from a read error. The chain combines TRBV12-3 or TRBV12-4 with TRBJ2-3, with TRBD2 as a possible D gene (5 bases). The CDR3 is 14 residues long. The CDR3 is CASNLGPRADTQYF. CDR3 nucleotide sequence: TGTGCCAGCAATTTAGGGCCGCGGGCAGATACGCAGTATTTT.

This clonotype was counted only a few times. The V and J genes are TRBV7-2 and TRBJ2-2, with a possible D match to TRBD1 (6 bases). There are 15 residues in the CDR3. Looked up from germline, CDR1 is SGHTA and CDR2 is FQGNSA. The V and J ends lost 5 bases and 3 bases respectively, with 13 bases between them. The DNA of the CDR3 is TGTGCCAGCAGCCCTACGGCAGGGGACACCGGGGAGCTGTTTTTT. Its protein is CASSPTAGDTGELFF.

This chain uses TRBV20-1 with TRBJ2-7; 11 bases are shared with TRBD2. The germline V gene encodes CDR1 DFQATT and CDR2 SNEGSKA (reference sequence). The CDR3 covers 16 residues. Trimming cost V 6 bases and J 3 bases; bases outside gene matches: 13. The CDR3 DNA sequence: TGCAGTGCCGTCGGGACTAGCGGCAGCATCCTCTACGAGCAGTACTTC. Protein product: CSAVGTSGSILYEQYF.

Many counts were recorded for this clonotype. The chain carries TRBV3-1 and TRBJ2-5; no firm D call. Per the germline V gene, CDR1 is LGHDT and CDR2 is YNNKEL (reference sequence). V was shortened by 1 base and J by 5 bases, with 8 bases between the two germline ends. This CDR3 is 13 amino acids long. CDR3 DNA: TGTGCCAGCAGCCAAGGTCGTTTCGAGACCCAGTACTTC. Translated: CASSQGRFETQYF.

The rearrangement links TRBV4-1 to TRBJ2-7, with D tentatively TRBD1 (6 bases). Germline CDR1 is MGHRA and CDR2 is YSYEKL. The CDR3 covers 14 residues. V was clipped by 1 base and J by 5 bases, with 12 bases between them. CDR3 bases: TGCGCCAGCAGCCAAGTACCCGACAGGAACGAGCAGTACGTC. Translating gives CASSQVPDRNEQYV.

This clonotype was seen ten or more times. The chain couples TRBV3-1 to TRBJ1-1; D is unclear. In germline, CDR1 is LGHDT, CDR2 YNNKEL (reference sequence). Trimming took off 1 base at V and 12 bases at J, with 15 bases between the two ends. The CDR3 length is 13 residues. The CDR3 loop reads CASSQGDLPASFF. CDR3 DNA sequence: TGTGCCAGCAGCCAAGGGGATCTCCCAGCATCTTTCTTT. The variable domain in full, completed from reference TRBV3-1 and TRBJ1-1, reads DTAVSQTPKYLVTQMGNDKSIKCEQNLGHDTMYWYKQDSKKFLKIMFSYNNKELIINETVPNRFSPKSPDKAHLNLHINSLELGDSAVYFCASSQGDLPASFFGQGTRLTVV.

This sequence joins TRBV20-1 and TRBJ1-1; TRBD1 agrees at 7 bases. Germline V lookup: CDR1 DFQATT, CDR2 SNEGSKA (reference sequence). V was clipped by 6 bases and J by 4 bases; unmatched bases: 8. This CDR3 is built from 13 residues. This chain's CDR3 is CSARQGLRTEAFF. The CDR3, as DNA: TGCAGTGCCAGACAGGGACTCCGCACTGAAGCTTTCTTT.

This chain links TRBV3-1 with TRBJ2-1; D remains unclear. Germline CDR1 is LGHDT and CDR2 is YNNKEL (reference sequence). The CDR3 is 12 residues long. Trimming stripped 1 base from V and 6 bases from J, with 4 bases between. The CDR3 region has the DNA TGTGCCAGCAGCCAAGTGATCAATGAGCAGTTCTTC. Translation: CASSQVINEQFF.

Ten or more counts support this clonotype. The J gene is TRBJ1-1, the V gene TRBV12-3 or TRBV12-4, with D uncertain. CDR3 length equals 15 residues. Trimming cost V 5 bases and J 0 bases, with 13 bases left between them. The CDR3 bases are TGTGCCAGCAGTGCGTTAAACCCCGTGAACACTGAAGCTTTCTTT. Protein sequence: CASSALNPVNTEAFF.

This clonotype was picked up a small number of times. DNA of the CDR3: TGTGCCAGCAGCCAAGATGAGGGGTCCGGGGAGCTGTTTTTT. The encoded protein is CASSQDEGSGELFF. The chain recombines TRBV4-2 with TRBJ2-2; D tentatively fits TRBD1 or TRBD2 (5 bases each). Looked up from germline, CDR1 is LGHNA and CDR2 is YNFKEQ. V shed 0 bases and J shed 6 bases, with 8 bases lying between them. The CDR3 has 14 residues.

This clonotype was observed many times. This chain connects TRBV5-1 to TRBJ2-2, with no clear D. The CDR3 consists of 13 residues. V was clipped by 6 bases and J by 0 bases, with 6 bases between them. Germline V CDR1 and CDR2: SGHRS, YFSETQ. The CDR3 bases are TGCGCCAGCACCGCGTCGAACACCGGGGAGCTGTTTTTT. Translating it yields CASTASNTGELFF.

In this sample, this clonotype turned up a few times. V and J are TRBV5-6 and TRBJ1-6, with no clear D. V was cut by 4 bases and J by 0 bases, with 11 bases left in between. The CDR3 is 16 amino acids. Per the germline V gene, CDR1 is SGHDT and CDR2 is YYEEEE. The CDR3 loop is CASSPDGSSYNSPLHF. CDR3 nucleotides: TGTGCCAGCAGCCCGGACGGGAGCTCCTATAATTCACCCCTCCACTTT.

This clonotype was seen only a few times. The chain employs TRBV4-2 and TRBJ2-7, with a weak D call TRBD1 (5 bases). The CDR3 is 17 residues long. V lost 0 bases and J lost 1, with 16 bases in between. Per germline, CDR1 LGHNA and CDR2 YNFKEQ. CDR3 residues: CASSQDSDRRISYEQYF. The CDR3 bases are TGTGCCAGCAGCCAAGATTCTGACAGAAGAATTTCCTACGAGCAGTACTTC.

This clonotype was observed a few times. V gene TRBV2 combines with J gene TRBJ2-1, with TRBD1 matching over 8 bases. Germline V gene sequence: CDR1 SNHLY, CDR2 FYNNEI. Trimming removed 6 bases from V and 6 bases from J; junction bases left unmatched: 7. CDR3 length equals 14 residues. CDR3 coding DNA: TGTGCCAGCAGATTCGGCAGGGGGCTCAATGAGCAGTTCTTC. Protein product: CASRFGRGLNEQFF.

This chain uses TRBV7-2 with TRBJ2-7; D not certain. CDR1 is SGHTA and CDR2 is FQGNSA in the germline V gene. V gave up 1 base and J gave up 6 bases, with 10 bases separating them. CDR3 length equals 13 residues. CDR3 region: CASSLVKFREQYF. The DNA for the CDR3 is TGTGCCAGCAGCTTAGTCAAGTTTCGCGAGCAGTACTTC.